This T cell receptor (beta chain) was sequenced in a study of post-analysis software for immune sequencing data. As for the study in general: The patients showed relapsing-remitting, secondary progressive and progressive-relapsing multiple sclerosis courses.

This CDR3 is 17 amino acids long. CDR1 SGHNT and CDR2 YYREEE come from the germline V gene (reference sequence). Trimming left V 6 bases short and J 3 bases short, with 23 bases between. Note on this clonotype: As yet, its antigen is unknown.

Prepared libraries of TCR beta cDNA carried unique molecular identifiers. TCRdb independently ran MiXCR on the PCR reads; one entry per CDR3 protein. The table includes 650,000 to 850,000 distinct CDR3 sequences, about 45% detected once. Points from the study as a whole: For normalized Chao1 diversity, multiple sclerosis patients scored significantly lower than controls did. With TRBV5-6, TRBV5-1 and TRBV20-1 included, a handful of TRBV segments were more frequent in patients than in controls.

The TCR originated in a girl under 18 with multiple sclerosis. The chain carries TRBV5-4 and TRBJ2-3; D gene ambiguous. The specimen was blood. The CDR3 DNA reads TGTGCCAGCACCTCCTGGGCCCAGGCGGAATATACAGATACGCAGTATTTT. Amino acid sequence: CASTSWAQAEYTDTQYF.